Detailed here is one T cell receptor beta chain. Its antigen is as yet unknown. This sample is part of a study of beta chain features in type 1 diabetes. Background on the study: The samples had around 98 million sorted cells examined in all. The study's findings and limits: Insertion counts at VDJ junctions were lower in type 1 diabetes patients, who also showed more deletions there. Over-representation of high TCR-expressing cells was a possible consequence of cDNA sequencing. Moderate but significant shortening of TCRB CDR3s was recorded in all four CD4+ subsets from Type 1 diabetes patients.

Every single donor gave one heparinised blood draw, and these averaged around 120 mL. The CDR3 loop spans 11 amino acids. The germline V and J ends were trimmed by 3 bases and 6 bases, with 4 bases remaining between them. Germline CDR1 SGHRS, CDR2 YFSETQ. Reverse transcribing all isolated RNA meant expressed TCRB transcripts were sequenced. Generated by immunoSEQ multiplex PCR, the TCRdb table keeps only in-frame clones and is missing some. The sample consists of a few hundred thousand clones, about 20% of them appearing once. The clonotype comes from a woman in her 40s with type 1 diabetes. Source material: naive CD4+ T cells from blood. This chain joins TRBV5-1 and TRBJ2-1; D is undetermined. CDR3: CASSSGNEQFF. The CDR3 region has the DNA TGCGCCAGCAGCTCAGGCAATGAGCAGTTCTTC.